This T cell receptor (beta chain) stems from a study of shared clonotypes between healthy human individuals. CD8 cells regarded as naive lacked CD45RO, were positively chosen for CCR7, and omitted terminally differentiated effector memory CD45RA+ cells. Donors were healthy HIV-negative adults without recent acute infections or vaccinations. Nashville, Tennessee was home to all donors, who were Caucasian adults. In the case of this clone: The antigen is undetermined.

Study conclusions and caveats: Donors were few, which limited the genetic and exposure-history diversity represented.

Trimming left V 0 bases short and J 4 bases short, with 9 bases between. Germline loops: CDR1 MNHEY, CDR2 SMNVEV (reference sequence). There are 14 residues in the CDR3. Assay used: immunoSEQ multiplex PCR; TCRdb lists only in-frame clones, some missing. This sample carries over 800,000 clones, around 92% of them seen once, and the ten largest clones take about 25%. Material: naive CD8+ T cells sorted from blood. The chain employs TRBV27 and TRBJ1-1; D remains unclear. This clonotype was obtained from a young man in good health. The DNA for the CDR3 is TGTGCCAGCAGTTTATCGGGTGTTGGCACTGAAGCTTTCTTT. Translating gives CASSLSGVGTEAFF.